This T cell receptor beta chain was documented in a study of beta chain features in type 1 diabetes. Study-level information: Age, gender and cell yields were similar between patients and healthy donors.

Germline CDR1 is SGHTA and CDR2 is FQGNSA. The CDR3 is 16 amino acids. The V end was cut by 2 bases, the J end by 0 bases, with 14 bases between. Sequencing targeted expressed TCRB transcripts, as all isolated RNA had been reverse transcribed. Data came from immunoSEQ multiplex PCR; TCRdb stores just in-frame clones and leaves some out. The table records hundreds of thousands of clones, about a sixth of them present only once. Study results and caveats: The VDJ junctions of type 1 diabetes patients carried fewer insertions and more deletions. A definitive answer on HLA type influencing TCRB rearrangement was not reached here.

In the case of this clone: Its specificity is unknown.

This receptor was taken from a man between 18 and 29 years old in good health. The chain couples TRBV7-2 to TRBJ2-7; D gene unclear. The sequenced sample was naive CD4+ T cells from blood. The CDR3 DNA reads TGTGCCAGCAGCTTAAATGGTCTCTTTACCTCCTACGAGCAGTACTTC. This encodes CASSLNGLFTSYEQYF. The full variable domain, its missing parts supplied by reference TRBV7-2 and TRBJ2-7, is GAGVSQSPSNKVTEKGKDVELRCDPISGHTALYWYRQSLGQGLEFLIYFQGNSAPDKSGLPSDRFSAERTGGSVSTLTIQRTQQEDSAVYLCASSLNGLFTSYEQYFGPGTRLTVT.